The 28 T cell receptor beta chains given below trace back to one sample, sequenced in a study of T cell responses to AZD1222 COVID-19 vaccine. Repertoires were generated with immunoSEQ multiplex PCR, while TCRdb's copy carries only in-frame clones and drops some. The sample contains under 200,000 clones, approximately 92% of which appear only once. Sequences were derived from peripheral blood, sampled on day 0 of AZD1222 vaccination. The receptors shown here come from an adult in good health.

CDR3 sequence: CASSLTILPTEQYF. The CDR3 DNA reads TGTGCCAGCAGCTTGACAATTCTCCCTACTGAGCAGTACTTC. The V gene is TRBV5-5, the J gene TRBJ2-7; D is unclear. The CDR3 loop spans 14 amino acids. Per germline, CDR1 SGHKS and CDR2 YYEKEE (reference sequence). Trimming pared 1 base from V and 7 bases from J, leaving 15 bases between.

The V gene is TRBV3-1 (or the pseudogene TRBV3-2), the J gene TRBJ1-3, with D possibly TRBD1 on 5 matching bases. Germline V gives CDR1 LGHDT, CDR2 YNNKEL (reference sequence). The CDR3 totals 16 residues. V lost 1 base, J lost 4 bases, and 14 bases lay in between. Here the CDR3 reads CASSQGTENRGNTIYF. CDR3 bases: TGTGCCAGCAGCCAAGGAACGGAAAACAGGGGAAACACCATATATTTT.

The gene calls are TRBV18 and TRBJ2-5; the match to TRBD1 covers 9 bases. The CDR3 is made up of 16 amino acids. J was trimmed by 1 base and V by 5 bases; bases with no gene match: 8. The V gene's germline CDR1 is KGHSH and CDR2 LQKENI. CDR3 residues: CASSSGQGRGQETQYF. The CDR3 DNA is TGTGCCAGCTCATCCGGACAGGGGAGAGGCCAAGAGACCCAGTACTTC.

V gene TRBV7-6 combines with J gene TRBJ2-7; the match to TRBD1 covers 9 bases. CDR1 is SGHVS and CDR2 is FNYEAQ in the germline V gene. With 4 bases clipped from V and 6 bases from J, the junction kept 7 bases outside the gene matches. CDR3 length equals 14 residues. The CDR3 is CASSSRQGVSEQYF. The CDR3 DNA sequence: TGTGCCAGCAGCTCCCGACAGGGGGTAAGCGAGCAGTACTTC.

This clone has just one count. The chain joins TRBV11-2 to TRBJ2-7; perhaps D is TRBD1 or TRBD2 (5 bases each). Germline CDR1 reads SGHAT; CDR2 reads FQNNGV. CDR3 length: 15 residues. With 1 base removed from V and 2 bases from J, the gap between germline ends came to 12 bases. The CDR3 region has the DNA TGTGCCAGCAGCTTAGCCGGCCAGGGAGCCTACGAGCAGTACTTC. Protein: CASSLAGQGAYEQYF. The whole variable domain, filled in from reference TRBV11-2 and TRBJ2-7, reads EAGVAQSPRYKIIEKRQSVAFWCNPISGHATLYWYQQILGQGPKLLIQFQNNGVVDDSQLPKDRFSAERLKGVDSTLKIQPAKLEDSAVYLCASSLAGQGAYEQYFGPGTRLTVT.

This chain uses TRBV10-3 with TRBJ1-4; TRBD1 aligns across 8 bases. The junction had 7 bases not matched to a gene; V was cut back by 11 bases and J by 5 bases. CDR3 length equals 13 residues. Germline CDR1 ENHRY, CDR2 SYGVKD. CDR3 protein: CASGDRTNEKLFF. The CDR3 nucleotides read TGTGCCTCGGGGGACAGGACGAATGAAAAACTGTTTTTT.

The rearrangement joins TRBV9 to TRBJ1-4, with unresolved D. Looked up from germline, CDR1 is SGDLS and CDR2 is YYNGEE. V was shortened by 0 bases and J by 3 bases, with 9 bases between the two germline ends. This CDR3 region has 15 residues. The CDR3: CASSVATASNEKLFF. The CDR3 DNA reads as TGTGCCAGCAGCGTAGCGACGGCCTCTAATGAAAAACTGTTTTTT. The full variable domain, with the rest looked up from reference TRBV9 and TRBJ1-4, is DSGVTQTPKHLITATGQRVTLRCSPRSGDLSVYWYQQSLDQGLQFLIQYYNGEERAKGNILERFSAQQFPDLHSELNLSSLELGDSALYFCASSVATASNEKLFFGSGTQLSVL.

The chain joins TRBV5-5 to TRBJ2-2; the D is unclear. Deletions cut 2 bases from V and 4 bases from J, with 9 bases between. Germline-derived CDR1 and CDR2 are SGHKS and YYEKEE (reference sequence). CDR3 length equals 14 residues. The DNA for the CDR3 is TGTGCCAGCAGCTTAAGGGCTGTCACCGGGGAGCTGTTTTTT. Translating gives CASSLRAVTGELFF.

The chain uses TRBV5-1 and TRBJ1-5; 9 bases align to TRBD1. The CDR3 extends over 14 amino acids. Germline V gives CDR1 SGHRS, CDR2 YFSETQ. V was clipped by 3 bases and J by 4 bases; unmatched bases: 2. Here the CDR3 reads CASSSGQGNQPQHF. CDR3 coding DNA: TGCGCCAGCAGCTCAGGACAGGGGAATCAGCCCCAGCATTTT. Supplemented by reference TRBV5-1 and TRBJ1-5, the full variable domain reads KAGVTQTPRYLIKTRGQQVTLSCSPISGHRSVSWYQQTPGQGLQFLFEYFSETQRNKGNFPGRFSGRQFSNSRSEMNVSTLELGDSALYLCASSSGQGNQPQHFGDGTRLSIL.

The chain employs TRBV5-4 and TRBJ1-6, with 7 bases lining up with TRBD1. Germline CDR1 and CDR2: SGHNT and YYREEE (reference sequence). V was clipped by 1 base and J by 6 bases; unmatched bases: 4. The CDR3 is 15 amino acids. In nucleotides, the CDR3 is TGTGCCAGCAGCTTGAAGGGGGCGCCTAATTCACCCCTCCACTTT. Protein: CASSLKGAPNSPLHF.

This clone appeared once. The chain links TRBV4-2 to TRBJ1-5, with TRBD1 identical over 8 bases. V trimming: 0 bases; J trimming: 5 bases; junction bases outside the gene matches: 6. This CDR3 has 16 amino acids. Per germline, CDR1 LGHNA and CDR2 YNFKEQ. The DNA of the CDR3 is TGTGCCAGCAGCCAAGACCCGGACAGGGTTGATCAGCCCCAGCATTTT. Its protein is CASSQDPDRVDQPQHF.

The V and J genes are TRBV18 and TRBJ1-2; D perhaps matches TRBD1 (6 bases). This CDR3 is 15 amino acids long. Germline CDR1 is KGHSH and CDR2 is LQKENI. Trimming took 3 bases from V and 4 from J, leaving 15 bases between them. The CDR3, as DNA: TGTGCCAGCTCACCCCCTCGGGGGGCTGTCTATGGCTACACCTTC. This translates into CASSPPRGAVYGYTF. The full variable domain, its missing parts supplied by reference TRBV18 and TRBJ1-2, is NAGVMQNPRHLVRRRGQEARLRCSPMKGHSHVYWYRQLPEEGLKFMVYLQKENIIDESGMPKERFSAEFPKEGPSILRIQQVVRGDSAAYFCASSPPRGAVYGYTFGSGTRLTVV.

This clone was seen only once. The chain recombines TRBV20-1 with TRBJ1-5; TRBD1 matches 8 bases. Germline V gene data show CDR1 as DFQATT and CDR2 as SNEGSKA (reference sequence). The CDR3 is made up of 17 amino acids. J gave up 0 bases and V 3 bases, and 10 bases lay outside the gene matches. The DNA for the CDR3 is TGCAGTGCTAGTCAGTGGGGGACAGGATATAGCAATCAGCCCCAGCATTTT. This translates into CSASQWGTGYSNQPQHF.

This clone is a singleton in its sample. V and J are TRBV14 and TRBJ2-5, with D unresolved. Germline V gene lookup returns CDR1 SGHDN and CDR2 FVKESK. The germline V and J ends were trimmed by 4 bases and 2 bases, with 5 bases remaining between them. This CDR3 has 12 residues. The CDR3 nucleotides read TGTGCCAGCAGCCGGGGACAAGAGACCCAGTACTTC. Amino acid sequence: CASSRGQETQYF. Using reference TRBV14 and TRBJ2-5 for the parts outside the CDR3, the full variable domain is EAGVTQFPSHSVIEKGQTVTLRCDPISGHDNLYWYRRVMGKEIKFLLHFVKESKQDESGMPNNRFLAERTGGTYSTLKVQPAELEDSGVYFCASSRGQETQYFGPGTRLLVL.

The chain links TRBV5-6 to TRBJ2-7; D gene uncertain. V was clipped by 1 base and J by 3 bases, with 8 bases between them. Germline V CDR1 and CDR2: SGHDT, YYEEEE. This CDR3 comprises 13 residues. The CDR3 protein is CASSLNSHYEQYF. In DNA, the CDR3 is TGTGCCAGCAGCTTGAACAGTCACTACGAGCAGTACTTC.

The chain links TRBV3-1 (or the pseudogene TRBV3-2) to TRBJ2-7, with D perhaps TRBD1 or TRBD2 (7 bases each). The CDR3 is 15 amino acids. Trimming cost V 4 bases and J 4 bases, with 17 bases left between them. Germline values: CDR1 LGHDT, CDR2 YNNKEL (reference sequence). Written as DNA, the CDR3 is TGTGCCAGCAGCCCCCGGGGAGGGGGCGCTTACGAGCAGTACTTC. Translation: CASSPRGGGAYEQYF.

V gene TRBV12-5 combines with J gene TRBJ2-1; no definite D call. The CDR3 contains 15 residues. Germline lookup yields CDR1 LGHNT and CDR2 FRNRAP. V lost 0 bases, J lost 5 bases, and 11 bases lay in between. The CDR3 is CASGLVLGAHNEQFF. As DNA, the CDR3 is TGTGCTAGTGGTTTGGTATTAGGAGCTCACAATGAGCAGTTCTTC.

J is TRBJ2-1 and V is TRBV6-5, with TRBD2 matching over 9 bases. CDR1 is MNHEY and CDR2 is SVGAGI in the germline V gene. After removal of 2 bases from V and 7 bases from J, the junction contained 9 bases not matched to a gene. CDR3 length: 16 amino acids. The CDR3 bases are TGTGCCAGCAGTTACCAAGGCGGGGGGGCAAAAAATGAGCAGTTCTTC. It encodes CASSYQGGGAKNEQFF.

This chain joins TRBV19 and TRBJ1-3; D is unresolved. This CDR3 is 13 amino acids long. Between the trimmed V and J ends, which lost 3 bases and 5 bases, there was a span of 8 bases. CDR1 is LNHDA and CDR2 is SQIVND in the germline V gene (reference sequence). CDR3 bases: TGTGCCAGTAGTATGCGCGCGCGAAACACCATATATTTT. Its protein is CASSMRARNTIYF. Filled out from reference TRBV19 and TRBJ1-3, the complete variable domain reads DGGITQSPKYLFRKEGQNVTLSCEQNLNHDAMYWYRQDPGQGLRLIYYSQIVNDFQKGDIAEGYSVSREKKESFPLTVTSAQKNPTAFYLCASSMRARNTIYFGEGSWLTVV.

The chain joins TRBV24-1 to TRBJ2-1, with 11 bases matching TRBD2. Germline V CDR1 and CDR2: KGHDR, SFDVKD. Unmatched junction bases numbered 14, after V lost 5 bases and J lost 6 bases. This CDR3 has 18 amino acids. Here the CDR3 DNA reads TGTGCCACCAGTGGAGGGCAATTGTTAGCGGGGGGGCCCAATGAGCAGTTCTTC. This codes for CATSGGQLLAGGPNEQFF.

V and J are TRBV11-2 and TRBJ1-1; 7 nucleotides match TRBD1. Germline CDR1 and CDR2: SGHAT and FQNNGV. J gave up 7 bases and V 4 bases, and 3 bases lay outside the gene matches. The CDR3 has 12 residues. The CDR3 bases are TGTGCCAGCAGCTCACAGGGGCTTGAAGCTTTCTTT. This encodes CASSSQGLEAFF.

The chain joins TRBV4-2 to TRBJ1-2; tentative D call: TRBD1 (5 bases). The V gene's germline CDR1 is LGHNA and CDR2 YNFKEQ. The CDR3 is 18 amino acids. Trimming stripped 4 bases from V and 4 bases from J, with 25 bases between. CDR3 bases: TGTGCCAGCAGCCGTACCACTCCGGGACGGAGTACCCTCTATGGCTACACCTTC. Translating it yields CASSRTTPGRSTLYGYTF.

The chain couples TRBV5-1 to TRBJ2-7; weak D call: TRBD2 (5 bases). Between the trimmed V and J ends, which lost 4 bases and 4 bases, there was a span of 12 bases. The CDR3 runs to 13 residues. The germline V gene has CDR1 SGHRS and CDR2 YFSETQ. The CDR3 loop reads CASSQLTGYEQYF. DNA for the CDR3: TGCGCCAGCAGCCAATTGACGGGGTACGAGCAGTACTTC.

The rearrangement uses TRBV6-5 and TRBJ2-5; TRBD1 might be the D (6 bases). V lost 7 bases and J lost 5, with 14 bases in between. This CDR3 spans 13 amino acids. Germline values: CDR1 MNHEY, CDR2 SVGAGI. CDR3 protein: CASTHTGWETQYF. CDR3 DNA: TGTGCCAGCACTCACACAGGGTGGGAGACCCAGTACTTC.

CDR3: CASSLADRLNTEAFF. Here the CDR3 DNA reads TGTGCCAGCAGTTTAGCGGACAGGTTGAACACTGAAGCTTTCTTT. This chain joins TRBV28 and TRBJ1-1; 7 bases align to TRBD1. The CDR3 has 15 amino acids. Germline V gene data show CDR1 as MDHEN and CDR2 as SYDVKM. V trimming: 2 bases; J trimming: 0 bases; junction bases outside the gene matches: 3.

This chain uses TRBV5-6 with TRBJ1-2, with D possibly being TRBD1 (5 bases). The CDR3 sequence is 15 residues long. Germline V CDR1 and CDR2: SGHDT, YYEEEE. The ends were cut back, 1 base at V and 5 bases at J, with 15 bases in the middle. CDR3 bases: TGTGCCAGCAGCTTGCGAAGGGGTTTGGGGTATGGCTACACCTTC. Translating gives CASSLRRGLGYGYTF. Supplemented by reference TRBV5-6 and TRBJ1-2, the full variable domain reads DAGVTQSPTHLIKTRGQQVTLRCSPKSGHDTVSWYQQALGQGPQFIFQYYEEEERQRGNFPDRFSGHQFPNYSSELNVNALLLGDSALYLCASSLRRGLGYGYTFGSGTRLTVV.

This chain joins TRBV5-4 and TRBJ1-1; D unresolved. This CDR3 has 15 residues. From germline, CDR1 is SGHNT and CDR2 YYREEE (reference sequence). V was clipped by 4 bases and J by 5 bases, with 18 bases between them. As DNA, the CDR3 is TGTGCCAGCAGCCCGTCTGGGTCCAAAGGGACTGAAGCTTTCTTT. Translated: CASSPSGSKGTEAFF.

The genes are TRBV3-1 (or the pseudogene TRBV3-2) and TRBJ2-7, with D unclear. Trimming pared 5 bases from V and 5 bases from J, leaving 13 bases between. This CDR3 has 13 residues. Germline V gene lookup returns CDR1 LGHDT and CDR2 YNNKEL (reference sequence). The CDR3: CASSDGYRDEQYF. The CDR3 bases are TGTGCCAGCAGCGATGGGTATCGGGACGAGCAGTACTTC.